This T cell receptor beta chain originates from a study of T-cell reconstitution after alpha-beta-depleted transplantation in children listed by TCRdb under 2016. In the study overall: Using TCR repertoire profiling, the study quantitatively followed how T-cell immune reconstitution unfolded in children after TCRalphabeta/CD19-depleted allogeneic hematopoietic cell transplantation.

Including the terminal cysteine and phenylalanine, the CDR3 comprises 15 residues. Only CDR3 DNA remains: 45 bases, in frame from the first base. Trimming accounts for 3 bases at V and 3 bases at J, while the number of junction bases matched to no gene is 6. Reading the germline V gene (reference sequence) gives CDR1 DFQATT and CDR2 SNEGSKA. Results and caveats for the whole study, not just this receptor: The high TCRbeta diversity at day 60 in some patients was ascribed to recipient T cells and intrathymic progenitors that had survived conditioning. Apparently early alphabetaT-cell count recovery about two months after transplant reportedly relied on only several hundred rapidly expanded clones derived from non-depleted graft cells. Hyperexpanded clone frequencies declined over subsequent months; after one year, T-cell counts and TCRbeta diversity were mostly attributed to newly produced T cells.

The library was generated by PCR. The sample was run on an Illumina HiSeq 2500. To normalize quantification of the TCRbeta repertoire, the TCR libraries were built with molecular barcoding that relied on unique molecular identifiers. TCRdb ran its own pipeline on the public reads, namely fastp trimming at Q25 and MiXCR clone calling, and kept in-frame beta chains. A single entry per CDR3 protein holds the most common genes and DNA from its merged rows. Here the sample has 350,000 to 500,000 distinct CDR3 sequences; around two fifths occur a single time. The ten largest clones capture 27% of the sample. Notes on this clonotype: No antigen is known for it. No per-base quality is available; no much larger clone lies one base away.

Explained via the paper, the treatment or condition label denotes: allogeneic hematopoietic cell transplantation with graft depleted of TCRalphabeta T cells and CD19 B cells. The children who served as transplant recipients had been given grafts of TCRalphabeta/CD19-depleted allogeneic hematopoietic cells. The receptor was derived from a girl aged 2-10 years with aplastic anemia, due to receive a stem cell transplant. The V gene is TRBV20-1 and the J gene is TRBJ2-5; 11 bases in the middle match TRBD2. The sequences come from PBMCs, collected before TCRalphabeta/CD19-depleted stem cell transplant. The bases read TGCAGTGCTAGTACGGTGGGACTAGCGGAAGAGACCCAGTACTTC. Translation gives CSASTVGLAEETQYF.